Below, 21 T cell receptor beta chains from the same sample are listed, as sequenced in a study of Ad26.COV2.S vaccination and SARS-CoV-2 variants. Documented treatment: some 20 received Ad26.COV2.S at low or high dose, single or two shots; roughly five received placebo; per-sample allocation not given. The investigators took samples on day 63 after the first vaccine or placebo injection. The table came from immunoSEQ multiplex PCR; TCRdb's copy has only in-frame clones and leaves some out. Of 300,000 to 350,000 clones in the sample, about 82% were seen once. The sequencing used peripheral blood, collected in a trial of Ad26.COV2.S vaccine versus placebo. The source is a person aged 18 to 65 who received the Ad26.COV2.S COVID-19 vaccine or a placebo.

This chain connects TRBV28 to TRBJ1-2; 8 bases match TRBD1. This CDR3 has 14 amino acids. The germline V gene has CDR1 MDHEN and CDR2 SYDVKM. Germline trimming cut 6 bases from V and 4 bases from J; bases unmatched to any gene: 7. The CDR3, as DNA: TGTGCCAGCAGGAGACAGGGGCAGGGCTATGGCTACACCTTC. It specifies CASRRQGQGYGYTF.

The V gene is TRBV7-9, the J gene TRBJ2-1; TRBD2 matches at 11 bases. With V trimmed by 1 base and J by 7 bases, 3 bases remained unmatched. The CDR3 covers 15 residues. Germline lookup yields CDR1 SEHNR and CDR2 FQNEAQ (reference sequence). Here the CDR3 DNA reads TGTGCCAGCAGCTTAGTTAGCGGGGGGGCAAATGAGCAGTTCTTC. Protein product: CASSLVSGGANEQFF.

V usage is TRBV2 and J usage is TRBJ1-5; TRBD1 might be the D (5 bases). V lost 6 bases and J lost 5, with 11 bases in between. CDR1 is SNHLY and CDR2 is FYNNEI in the germline V gene. The CDR3 runs 13 residues. CDR3 in DNA: TGTGCCAGCAGCGTGACAGTACATCAGCCCCAGCATTTT. It yields the protein CASSVTVHQPQHF.

V gene TRBV6-5 combines with J gene TRBJ1-2; D not certain. The CDR3 extends over 12 amino acids. Trimming removed 6 bases at V and 8 bases at J, with 13 bases between. The V gene's germline CDR1 is MNHEY and CDR2 SVGAGI. As DNA, the CDR3 is TGTGCCAGCAGCACAAGAGGCTACGGCTACACCTTC. Its translation: CASSTRGYGYTF.

The genes are TRBV4-1 and TRBJ1-1, with D unclear. This CDR3 spans 15 amino acids. Trimming took off 4 bases at V and 0 bases at J, with 12 bases between the two ends. Germline V gives CDR1 MGHRA, CDR2 YSYEKL. CDR3 nucleotide sequence: TGCGCCAGCAGCCTTGGGCTCCCCATGAACACTGAAGCTTTCTTT. Translation: CASSLGLPMNTEAFF.

This clone was counted once. This rearrangement joins TRBV6-5 to TRBJ1-3, with unresolved D. The germline V and J ends were trimmed by 6 bases and 0 bases, with 12 bases remaining between them. CDR3 size: 15 residues. Germline V gene lookup returns CDR1 MNHEY and CDR2 SVGAGI. The CDR3 DNA is TGTGCCAGCAGCGGATCCCCACTCTCTGGAAACACCATATATTTT. Its protein product is CASSGSPLSGNTIYF.

The chain joins TRBV6-6 to TRBJ2-2; 8 bases are shared with TRBD2. V gave up 7 bases and J gave up 3 bases; unmatched junction bases: 7. The CDR3 contains 15 residues. The germline CDR1 and CDR2 sequences are MNHNY and SVGAGI (reference sequence). CDR3 bases: TGTGCCAGCAACTTGGCGGGGGGCGACACCGGGGAGCTGTTTTTT. This encodes CASNLAGGDTGELFF.

This chain links TRBV5-1 with TRBJ1-5; a weak D match, TRBD1 (6 bases). V was cut by 0 bases and J by 7 bases, with 11 bases left in between. Germline values: CDR1 SGHRS, CDR2 YFSETQ. The CDR3 consists of 14 residues. The CDR3 DNA reads as TGCGCCAGCAGCTTGGACAGGGAAAGGCAGCCCCAGCATTTT. Its protein is CASSLDRERQPQHF.

V gene TRBV18 combines with J gene TRBJ1-1; no definite D call. The germline gives CDR1 KGHSH, CDR2 LQKENI. The CDR3 has 14 amino acids. V lost 3 bases and J 1 base, leaving 9 bases between the germline ends. This CDR3 reads CASSPTSGNTEAFF. The CDR3 coding sequence is TGTGCCAGCTCACCTACCTCAGGGAACACTGAAGCTTTCTTT.

This chain's CDR3 is CASSLAGVPYEQYF. The CDR3 bases are TGTGCCAGCAGCTTAGCAGGGGTCCCCTACGAGCAGTACTTC. The chain joins TRBV7-2 to TRBJ2-7; TRBD1 is a possible D gene (5 bases). Germline V gene sequence: CDR1 SGHTA, CDR2 FQGNSA. CDR3 length: 14 residues. Deletions cut 0 bases from V and 2 bases from J, with 8 bases between.

The chain recombines TRBV7-3 with TRBJ2-1; 8 nucleotides match TRBD2. This CDR3 spans 14 amino acids. From germline, CDR1 is SGHTA and CDR2 FQGTGA. Trimming removed 4 bases from V and 15 bases from J; junction bases left unmatched: 14. Here the CDR3 reads CASSSPVGGGPTFF. In DNA form, the CDR3 reads TGTGCCAGCAGCTCCCCCGTGGGCGGGGGGCCTACGTTCTTC. The whole variable domain, filled in from reference TRBV7-3 and TRBJ2-1, reads GAGVSQTPSNKVTEKGKYVELRCDPISGHTALYWYRQSLGQGPEFLIYFQGTGAADDSGLPNDRFFAVRPEGSVSTLKIQRTERGDSAVYLCASSSPVGGGPTFFGPGTRLTVL.

This chain connects TRBV4-1 to TRBJ2-3; D call uncertain. This CDR3 spans 18 amino acids. From germline, CDR1 is MGHRA and CDR2 YSYEKL. V lost 2 bases and J 0 bases, leaving 18 bases between the germline ends. The CDR3 DNA follows: TGCGCCAGCAGCCAACCCGCGAGGACGACTGCTAGCACAGATACGCAGTATTTT. This translates into CASSQPARTTASTDTQYF.

This clone was counted a single time. This chain's CDR3 is CASSLEGAGGAGDEQFF. DNA for the CDR3: TGTGCCAGCAGCTTAGAAGGTGCGGGGGGCGCGGGGGATGAGCAGTTCTTC. The J gene is TRBJ2-1, the V gene TRBV11-2; 8 bases line up with TRBD2. Germline V gives CDR1 SGHAT, CDR2 FQNNGV. Trimming took 0 bases from V and 8 from J; bases not matched to a gene: 12. This CDR3 region has 17 residues.

The chain combines TRBV3-1 (or the pseudogene TRBV3-2) with TRBJ2-3; D is ambiguous. This CDR3 region has 15 residues. Per germline, CDR1 LGHDT and CDR2 YNNKEL (reference sequence). Trimming removed 1 base at V and 2 bases at J, with 10 bases between. CDR3 DNA sequence: TGTGCCAGCAGCCAAGTTGTGGCATACACAGATACGCAGTATTTT. Its protein product is CASSQVVAYTDTQYF.

The chain combines TRBV2 with TRBJ2-5, with a weak D call TRBD1 (5 bases). The V gene lost 6 bases and the J gene lost 5 bases, with 16 bases spanning the gap. Germline V lookup: CDR1 SNHLY, CDR2 FYNNEI. CDR3 length: 14 amino acids. CDR3 sequence: CASSDQGAKETQYF. The CDR3 DNA reads TGTGCCAGCAGCGACCAGGGTGCCAAGGAGACCCAGTACTTC.

The V gene is TRBV6-5, the J gene TRBJ1-2; no firm D call. This CDR3 contains 14 residues. Trimming pared 5 bases from V and 7 bases from J, leaving 17 bases between. Germline V gene data show CDR1 as MNHEY and CDR2 as SVGAGI. The CDR3 DNA reads as TGTGCCAGCAGTCTCGGTCTTCCGGCGGGTGGCTACACCTTC. This translates into CASSLGLPAGGYTF.

The rearrangement joins TRBV5-1 to TRBJ1-1, with D possibly being TRBD1 (6 bases). CDR3 length: 17 amino acids. CDR1 is SGHRS, CDR2 YFSETQ, per germline. Trimming took off 1 base at V and 5 bases at J, with 21 bases between the two ends. CDR3 coding DNA: TGCGCCAGCAGCTTGCTCGAGGGTTTCCGAGGGGGTACTGAAGCTTTCTTT. Translating it yields CASSLLEGFRGGTEAFF.

The chain carries TRBV28 and TRBJ1-2; D remains ambiguous. The germline V and J ends were trimmed by 8 bases and 5 bases, with 18 bases remaining between them. Germline CDR1 MDHEN, CDR2 SYDVKM. This CDR3 spans 14 amino acids. The CDR3 protein is CASSSPAGFYGYTF. CDR3 sequence (DNA): TGTGCCAGCTCATCCCCGGCGGGGTTTTATGGCTACACCTTC.

V gene TRBV5-4 combines with J gene TRBJ1-6; D is unclear. With 1 base removed from V and 6 bases from J, the gap between germline ends came to 5 bases. Germline CDR1 SGHNT, CDR2 YYREEE (reference sequence). CDR3 length: 13 residues. The CDR3 sequence is CASSLRGNSPLHF. As DNA, the CDR3 is TGTGCCAGCAGCTTGCGGGGTAATTCACCCCTCCACTTT. Full variable domain (remainder filled in from reference TRBV5-4 and TRBJ1-6): ETGVTQSPTHLIKTRGQQVTLRCSSQSGHNTVSWYQQALGQGPQFIFQYYREEENGRGNFPPRFSGLQFPNYSSELNVNALELDDSALYLCASSLRGNSPLHFGNGTRLTVT.

This clone was found once. The V gene is TRBV2, the J gene TRBJ2-5, with TRBD1 matching over 7 bases. The CDR3 has 15 amino acids. V gave up 6 bases and J gave up 3 bases; unmatched junction bases: 10. Looked up from germline, CDR1 is SNHLY and CDR2 is FYNNEI. This chain's CDR3 is CASRSFGQAEETQYF. CDR3 bases: TGTGCCAGCAGGTCATTTGGACAGGCAGAAGAGACCCAGTACTTC.

The CDR3 bases are TGTGCCAGCAGCCAAGATGGGGCGTCGGCAGATACGCAGTATTTT. This gives the protein CASSQDGASADTQYF. The J gene is TRBJ2-3, the V gene TRBV3-1 (or the pseudogene TRBV3-2), with D tentatively TRBD1 (5 bases). This CDR3 has 15 amino acids. V lost 0 bases, J lost 4 bases, and 11 bases lay in between. The germline V gene encodes CDR1 LGHDT and CDR2 YNNKEL (reference sequence).